The sequence of this T cell receptor beta chain was determined in a study of graft-versus-host responses after intestinal transplantation. Data came from immunoSEQ multiplex PCR; TCRdb stores just in-frame clones and leaves some out. This sample carries around 20,000 clones, 30% to 40% of them seen once, and the ten largest clones take about 9.2%. The authors seeded about 200,000 CFSE-labeled responder cells together with about 200,000 irradiated stimulator cells tagged with violet dye. The V gene lost 3 bases and the J gene lost 2 bases, with 8 bases spanning the gap. Germline V gene data show CDR1 as LGHNA and CDR2 as YNFKEQ. The CDR3 runs to 13 residues.

The clonotype was recovered from a human patient who received an intestinal transplant. J is TRBJ2-7 and V is TRBV4-2; no firm D call. Sequenced material: alloreactive CD8+ T cells from a mixed lymphocyte reaction culture, taken before intestinal transplant. The sample's subset: CFSE-low proliferating T cells sorted from approximately 6-day pre-transplant mixed lymphocyte reaction (GvH or HvG direction). In DNA form, the CDR3 reads TGTGCCAGCAGCCAGGGCGGCACCTACGAGCAGTACTTC. Translation gives CASSQGGTYEQYF.